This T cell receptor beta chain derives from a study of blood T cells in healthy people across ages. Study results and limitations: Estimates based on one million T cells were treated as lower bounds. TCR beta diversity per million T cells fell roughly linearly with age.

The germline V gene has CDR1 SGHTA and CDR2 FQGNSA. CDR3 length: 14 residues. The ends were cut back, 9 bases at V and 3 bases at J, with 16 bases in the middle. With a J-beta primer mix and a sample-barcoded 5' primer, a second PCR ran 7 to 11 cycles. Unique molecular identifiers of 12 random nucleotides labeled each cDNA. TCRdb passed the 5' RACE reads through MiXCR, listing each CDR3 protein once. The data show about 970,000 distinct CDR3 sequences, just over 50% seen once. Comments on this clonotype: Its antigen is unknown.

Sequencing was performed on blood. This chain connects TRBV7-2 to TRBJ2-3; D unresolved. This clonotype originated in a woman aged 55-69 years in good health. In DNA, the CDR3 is TGTGCCAGTAGCACCCCTCACCTTACAGATACGCAGTATTTT. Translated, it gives CASSTPHLTDTQYF.